This record concerns one T cell receptor beta chain sequence. The data are from a study of blood T cell repertoires in COVID-19. Per germline, CDR1 MNHEY and CDR2 SVGAGI. The V end was cut by 7 bases, the J end by 0 bases, with 15 bases between. CDR3 length: 15 residues. Sequencing was performed with immunoSEQ multiplex PCR; in TCRdb, only in-frame clones are kept and a portion is missing. The sample shows about 40,000 clones, roughly three quarters of them seen only once. Sequencing used peripheral blood. The rearrangement joins TRBV6-5 to TRBJ1-1; tentatively, D is TRBD1 (5 bases). This sequence originates from a woman older than 75 with acute or convalescent COVID-19. The CDR3 bases are TGTGCCAGCACCCCCAGGGTGTCGGTGAACACTGAAGCTTTCTTT. It specifies CASTPRVSVNTEAFF.